This T cell receptor (beta chain) was sequenced during a study of technical replicates of blood from a few donors. This CDR3 comprises 15 residues. From germline, CDR1 is LNHDA and CDR2 SQIVND (reference sequence). The V and J ends lost 7 bases and 0 bases respectively, with 13 bases between them. The method was immunoSEQ multiplex PCR; TCRdb's version includes in-frame clones alone and lacks a portion of them. The sample shows tens of thousands of clones, around nine tenths of them seen only once. The chain has TRBV19 and TRBJ1-5, with a possible D match to TRBD1 (6 bases). This sequence originates from a human donor in good health. The source material was T cells isolated from PBMCs. The CDR3 DNA reads as TGTGCCAGTATTTCGGACAGCTATAGCAATCAGCCCCAGCATTTT. It encodes CASISDSYSNQPQHF.